This T cell receptor (beta chain) was sequenced during a study of naive CD8 T cells in extremely preterm neonates. J lost 5 bases, V lost 0 bases, and 4 bases had no gene match. The CDR3 loop spans 17 amino acids. CDR1 is LGHNA, CDR2 YSLEER, per germline. Regarding the study as a whole: Compared with older groups, preterm CDR3s were shorter, with fewer N additions and less trimming. Compared with all age groups, preterm neonates showed less repertoire richness.

This table comes from immunoSEQ multiplex PCR, and its TCRdb copy is limited to in-frame clones, with some not included. The sample carries roughly 5,000 clones, around 97% recorded once. Elective cesarean births at roughly 35-43 weeks, without labor or membrane rupture, supplied the cord blood. About 18,000 to 110,000 naive CD8+ T cells were sorted per sample. Note on this clone: What it binds is unknown.

The TCR sequence derives from a newborn in good health. Sequencing was carried out using naive CD8+ T cells from cord blood. This chain links TRBV4-3 with TRBJ2-2; 12 bases are a match to TRBD2. The CDR3: CASSQDLAGGPTGELFF. The CDR3 region has the DNA TGCGCCAGCAGCCAAGATCTAGCGGGAGGGCCGACCGGGGAGCTGTTTTTT.